Reported below is one T cell receptor beta chain. Per the original methods: Cell counts per sample came from amplifying reference gene primers. Sequenced by immunoSEQ multiplex PCR; TCRdb stores in-frame clones only, minus some. D and trimming were read from the DNA, whereas the V and J calls and clone size are those reported in that table. The sample yields some 97,000 clones, more than 75% seen once. The CDR3 has 15 residues. Looked up from germline, CDR1 is SSHAT and CDR2 is FNYEAQ (reference sequence). The V end lost 5 bases, the J end lost 4 bases, and 17 bases lay between the germline ends. These data come from a study of blood T cell repertoires in COVID-19. Study overall: Samples taken during acute and convalescent COVID-19 were collected in the United States, Italy and Spain. PBMCs, B-cell-depleted T cells, or T cells provided the cDNA or gDNA that made up the material.

This clonotype originated in a man under 40 in a cohort sampled during active COVID-19. The sample comprised peripheral blood. The rearrangement uses TRBV7-7 and TRBJ2-5, with D maybe TRBD1 (5 bases). CDR3 protein: CASSPSSPGRETQYF. The DNA for the CDR3 is TGTGCCAGCAGCCCTAGTAGTCCAGGGCGAGAGACCCAGTACTTC.